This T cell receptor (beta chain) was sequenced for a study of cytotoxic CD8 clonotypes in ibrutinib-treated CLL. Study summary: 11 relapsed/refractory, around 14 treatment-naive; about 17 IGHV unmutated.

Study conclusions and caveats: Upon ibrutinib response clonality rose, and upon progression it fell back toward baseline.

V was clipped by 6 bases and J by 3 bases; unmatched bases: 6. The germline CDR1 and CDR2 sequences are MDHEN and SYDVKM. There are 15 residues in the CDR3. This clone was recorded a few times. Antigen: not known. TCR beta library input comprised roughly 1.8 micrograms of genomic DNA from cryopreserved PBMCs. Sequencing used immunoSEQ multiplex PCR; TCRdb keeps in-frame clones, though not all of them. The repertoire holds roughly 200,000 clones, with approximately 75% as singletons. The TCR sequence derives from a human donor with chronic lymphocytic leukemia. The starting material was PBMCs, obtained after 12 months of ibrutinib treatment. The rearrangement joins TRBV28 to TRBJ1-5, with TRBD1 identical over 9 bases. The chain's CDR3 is CASSPGQGFNQPQHF. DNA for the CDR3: TGTGCCAGCAGCCCGGGACAGGGTTTCAATCAGCCCCAGCATTTT.